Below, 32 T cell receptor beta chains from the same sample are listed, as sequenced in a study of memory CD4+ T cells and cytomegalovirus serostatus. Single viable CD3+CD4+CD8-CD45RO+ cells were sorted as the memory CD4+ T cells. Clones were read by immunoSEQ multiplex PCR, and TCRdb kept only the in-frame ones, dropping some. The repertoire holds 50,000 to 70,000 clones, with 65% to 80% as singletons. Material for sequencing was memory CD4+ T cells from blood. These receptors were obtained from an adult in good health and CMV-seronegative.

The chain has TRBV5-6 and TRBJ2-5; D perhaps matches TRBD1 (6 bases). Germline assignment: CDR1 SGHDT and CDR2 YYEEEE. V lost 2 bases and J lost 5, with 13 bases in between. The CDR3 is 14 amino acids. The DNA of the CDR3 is TGTGCCAGCAGCTTTCGACAGGCCGGGGAGACCCAGTACTTC. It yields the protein CASSFRQAGETQYF.

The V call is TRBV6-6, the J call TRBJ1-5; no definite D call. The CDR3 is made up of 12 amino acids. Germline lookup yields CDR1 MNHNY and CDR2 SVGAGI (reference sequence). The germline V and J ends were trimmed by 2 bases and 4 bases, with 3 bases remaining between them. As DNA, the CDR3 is TGTGCCAGCAGTTACCAGAATCAGCCCCAGCATTTT. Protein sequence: CASSYQNQPQHF.

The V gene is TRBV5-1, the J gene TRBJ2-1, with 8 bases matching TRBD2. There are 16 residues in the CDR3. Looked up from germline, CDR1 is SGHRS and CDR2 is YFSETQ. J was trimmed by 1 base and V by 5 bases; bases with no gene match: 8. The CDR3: CASSLAGLLSYNEQFF. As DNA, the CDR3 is TGCGCCAGCAGTTTAGCGGGGCTACTGTCCTACAATGAGCAGTTCTTC.

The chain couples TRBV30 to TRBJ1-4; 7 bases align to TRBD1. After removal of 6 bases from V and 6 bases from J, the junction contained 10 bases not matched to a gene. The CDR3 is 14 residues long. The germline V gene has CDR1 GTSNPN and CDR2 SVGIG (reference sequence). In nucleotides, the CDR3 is TGTGCCTGCCGGGGGGCAGGGGGAGATGAAAAACTGTTTTTT. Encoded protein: CACRGAGGDEKLFF.

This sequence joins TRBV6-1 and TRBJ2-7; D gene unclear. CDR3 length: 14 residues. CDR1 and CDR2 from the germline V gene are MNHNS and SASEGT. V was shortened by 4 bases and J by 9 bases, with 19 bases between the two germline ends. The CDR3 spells CASSGPLPGVVQYF. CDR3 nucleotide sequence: TGTGCCAGCAGTGGTCCCCTACCTGGTGTGGTGCAGTACTTC.

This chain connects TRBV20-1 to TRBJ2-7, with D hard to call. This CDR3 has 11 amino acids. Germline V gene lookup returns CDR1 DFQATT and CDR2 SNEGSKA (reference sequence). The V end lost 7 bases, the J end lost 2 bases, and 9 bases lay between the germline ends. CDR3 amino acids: CSVNQAYEQYF. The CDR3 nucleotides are TGCAGTGTTAATCAAGCCTACGAGCAGTACTTC.

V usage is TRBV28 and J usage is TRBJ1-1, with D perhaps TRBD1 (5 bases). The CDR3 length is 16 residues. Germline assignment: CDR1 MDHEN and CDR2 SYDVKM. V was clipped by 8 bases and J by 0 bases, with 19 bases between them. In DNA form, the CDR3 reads TGTGCCAGCTCTGCTGGGGGTCTTCTCATGAACACTGAAGCTTTCTTT. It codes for CASSAGGLLMNTEAFF.

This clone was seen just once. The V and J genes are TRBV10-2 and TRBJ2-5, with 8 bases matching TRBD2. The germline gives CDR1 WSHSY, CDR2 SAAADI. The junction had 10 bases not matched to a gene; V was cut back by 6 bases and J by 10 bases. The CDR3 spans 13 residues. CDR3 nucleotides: TGCGCCAGCAGAGACGGAGGGACTAGAGACCAGTACTTC. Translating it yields CASRDGGTRDQYF.

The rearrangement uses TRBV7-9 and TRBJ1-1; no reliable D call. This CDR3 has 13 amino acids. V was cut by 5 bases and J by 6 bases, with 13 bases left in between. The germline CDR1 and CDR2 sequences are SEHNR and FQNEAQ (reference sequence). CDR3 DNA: TGTGCCAGCAGCCGCGGATCGGTATCTGAAGCTTTCTTT. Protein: CASSRGSVSEAFF.

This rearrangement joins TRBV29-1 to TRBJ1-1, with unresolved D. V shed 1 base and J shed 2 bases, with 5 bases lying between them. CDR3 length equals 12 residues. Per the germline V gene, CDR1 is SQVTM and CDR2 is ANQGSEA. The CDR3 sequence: CSVEGGNTEAFF. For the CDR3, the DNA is TGCAGCGTTGAAGGAGGTAACACTGAAGCTTTCTTT.

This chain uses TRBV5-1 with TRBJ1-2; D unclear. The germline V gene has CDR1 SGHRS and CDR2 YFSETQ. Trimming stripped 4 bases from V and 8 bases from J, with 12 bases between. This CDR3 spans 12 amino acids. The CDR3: CASSDGRWGYTF. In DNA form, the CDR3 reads TGCGCCAGCAGCGACGGGAGGTGGGGCTACACCTTC.

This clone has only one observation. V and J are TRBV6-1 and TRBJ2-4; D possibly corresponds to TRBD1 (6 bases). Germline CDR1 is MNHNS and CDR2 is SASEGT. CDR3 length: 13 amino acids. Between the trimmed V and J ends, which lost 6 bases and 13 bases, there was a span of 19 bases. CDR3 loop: CASSLDSQLHQYF. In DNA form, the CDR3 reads TGTGCCAGCAGCCTGGACAGCCAACTCCACCAGTACTTC.

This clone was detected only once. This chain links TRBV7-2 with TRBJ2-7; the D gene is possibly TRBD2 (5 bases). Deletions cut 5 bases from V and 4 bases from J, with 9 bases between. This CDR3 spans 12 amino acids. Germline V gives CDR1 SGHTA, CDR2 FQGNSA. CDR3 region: CASSNTGYEQYF. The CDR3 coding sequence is TGTGCCAGCAGCAACACGGGGTACGAGCAGTACTTC.

CDR3 coding DNA: TGTGCCAGCAGTTTACCTGCAATCTATGGCTACACCTTC. This encodes CASSLPAIYGYTF. This chain connects TRBV28 to TRBJ1-2; D ambiguous. CDR3 size: 13 residues. With 2 bases removed from V and 4 bases from J, the gap between germline ends came to 8 bases. CDR1 and CDR2 from the germline V gene are MDHEN and SYDVKM.

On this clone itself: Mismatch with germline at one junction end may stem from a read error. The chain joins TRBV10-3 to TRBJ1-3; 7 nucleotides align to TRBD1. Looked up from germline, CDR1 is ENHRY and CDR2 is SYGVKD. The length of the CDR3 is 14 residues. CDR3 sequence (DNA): TGTGCCGTCAGGGGGGACAGTTCTGGAAACACCATATATTTT. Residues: CAVRGDSSGNTIYF.

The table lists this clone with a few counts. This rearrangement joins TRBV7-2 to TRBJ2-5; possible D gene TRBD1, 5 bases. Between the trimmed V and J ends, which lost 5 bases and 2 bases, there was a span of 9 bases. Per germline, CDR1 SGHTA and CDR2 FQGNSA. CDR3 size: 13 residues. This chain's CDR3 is CASSRRQQETQYF. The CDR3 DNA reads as TGTGCCAGCAGCCGCCGACAGCAAGAGACCCAGTACTTC.

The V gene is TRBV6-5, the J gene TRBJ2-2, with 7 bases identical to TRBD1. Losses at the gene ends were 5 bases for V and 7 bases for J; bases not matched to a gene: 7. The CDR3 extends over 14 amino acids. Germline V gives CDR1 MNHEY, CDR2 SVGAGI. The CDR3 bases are TGTGCCAGCAGTAGACAGGGTTCGGGCGGGGAGCTGTTTTTT. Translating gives CASSRQGSGGELFF.

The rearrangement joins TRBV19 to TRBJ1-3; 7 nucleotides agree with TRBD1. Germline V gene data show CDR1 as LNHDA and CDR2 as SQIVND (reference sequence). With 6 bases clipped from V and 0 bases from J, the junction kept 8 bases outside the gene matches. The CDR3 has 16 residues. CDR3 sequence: CASRTPGQSSGNTIYF. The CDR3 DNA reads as TGTGCCAGTAGGACCCCGGGACAGTCCTCTGGAAACACCATATATTTT.

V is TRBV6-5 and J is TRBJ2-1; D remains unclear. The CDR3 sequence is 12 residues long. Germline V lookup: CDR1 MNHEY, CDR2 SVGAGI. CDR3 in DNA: TGTGCGTGCTGGTCGGTCTACAATGAGCAGTTCTTC. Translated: CACWSVYNEQFF.

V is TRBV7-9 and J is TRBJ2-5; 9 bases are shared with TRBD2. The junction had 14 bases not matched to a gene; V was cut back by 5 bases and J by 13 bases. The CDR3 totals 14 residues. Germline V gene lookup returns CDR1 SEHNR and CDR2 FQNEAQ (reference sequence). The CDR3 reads CASSASGAATSWYF. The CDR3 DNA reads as TGTGCCAGCAGCGCTAGCGGGGCGGCTACATCTTGGTACTTC.

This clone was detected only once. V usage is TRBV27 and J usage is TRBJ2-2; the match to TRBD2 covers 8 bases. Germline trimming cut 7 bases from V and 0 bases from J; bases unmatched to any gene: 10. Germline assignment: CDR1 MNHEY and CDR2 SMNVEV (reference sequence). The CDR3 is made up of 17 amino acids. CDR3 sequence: CASIGRGVTANTGELFF. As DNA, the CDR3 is TGTGCCAGCATAGGGCGGGGGGTGACGGCGAACACCGGGGAGCTGTTTTTT.

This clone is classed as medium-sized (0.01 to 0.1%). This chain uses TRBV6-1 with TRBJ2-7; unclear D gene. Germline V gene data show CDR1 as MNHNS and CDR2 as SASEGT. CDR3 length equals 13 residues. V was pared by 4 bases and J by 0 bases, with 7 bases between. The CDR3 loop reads CASSVQPSYEQYF. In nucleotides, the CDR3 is TGTGCCAGCAGTGTACAACCCTCCTACGAGCAGTACTTC.

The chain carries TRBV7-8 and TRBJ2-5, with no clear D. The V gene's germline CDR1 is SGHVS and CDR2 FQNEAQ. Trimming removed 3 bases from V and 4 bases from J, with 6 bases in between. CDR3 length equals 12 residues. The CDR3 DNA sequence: TGTGCCAGCAGCTTTGACCCAGAGACCCAGTACTTC. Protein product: CASSFDPETQYF.

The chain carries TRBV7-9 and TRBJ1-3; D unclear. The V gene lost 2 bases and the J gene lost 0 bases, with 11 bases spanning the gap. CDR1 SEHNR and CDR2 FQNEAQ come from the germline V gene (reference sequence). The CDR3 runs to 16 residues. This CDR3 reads CASSLQSFSSGNTIYF. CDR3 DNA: TGTGCCAGCAGCTTACAGAGTTTTTCCTCTGGAAACACCATATATTTT.

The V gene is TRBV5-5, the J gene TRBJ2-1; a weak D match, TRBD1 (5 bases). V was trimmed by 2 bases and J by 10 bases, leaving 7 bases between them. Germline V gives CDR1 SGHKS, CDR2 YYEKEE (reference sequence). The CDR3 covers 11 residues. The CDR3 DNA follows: TGTGCCAGCAGCTTCAGACAGGAGCAGTTCTTC. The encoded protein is CASSFRQEQFF.

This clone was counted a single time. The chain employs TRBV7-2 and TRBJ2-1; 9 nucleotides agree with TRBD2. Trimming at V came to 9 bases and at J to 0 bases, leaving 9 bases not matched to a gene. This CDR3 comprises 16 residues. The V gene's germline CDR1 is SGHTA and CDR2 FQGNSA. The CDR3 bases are TGTGCCAGTCGACTAGCGGATATCTACTCCTACAATGAGCAGTTCTTC. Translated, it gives CASRLADIYSYNEQFF.

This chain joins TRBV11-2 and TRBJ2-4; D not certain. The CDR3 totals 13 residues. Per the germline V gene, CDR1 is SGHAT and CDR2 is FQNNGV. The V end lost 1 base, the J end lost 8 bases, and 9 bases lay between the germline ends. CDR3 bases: TGTGCCAGCAGCTTAGTCCCGGGTCACATTCAGTACTTC. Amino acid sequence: CASSLVPGHIQYF.

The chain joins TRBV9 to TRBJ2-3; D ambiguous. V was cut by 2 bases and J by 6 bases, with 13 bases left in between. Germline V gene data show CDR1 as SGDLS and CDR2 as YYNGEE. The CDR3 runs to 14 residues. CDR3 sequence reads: CASSVSPGGDTQYF. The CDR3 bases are TGTGCCAGCAGCGTTAGCCCCGGTGGGGATACGCAGTATTTT.

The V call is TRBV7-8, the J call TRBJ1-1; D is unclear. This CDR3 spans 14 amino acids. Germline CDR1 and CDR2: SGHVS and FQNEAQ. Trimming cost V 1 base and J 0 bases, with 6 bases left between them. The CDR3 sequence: CASSLGTVNTEAFF. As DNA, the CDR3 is TGTGCCAGCAGCTTAGGGACGGTGAACACTGAAGCTTTCTTT.

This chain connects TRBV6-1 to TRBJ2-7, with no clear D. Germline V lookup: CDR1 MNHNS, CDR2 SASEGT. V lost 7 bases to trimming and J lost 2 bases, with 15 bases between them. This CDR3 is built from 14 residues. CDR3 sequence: CASTEAGTTYEQYF. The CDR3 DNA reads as TGTGCCAGCACCGAAGCCGGAACCACCTACGAGCAGTACTTC.

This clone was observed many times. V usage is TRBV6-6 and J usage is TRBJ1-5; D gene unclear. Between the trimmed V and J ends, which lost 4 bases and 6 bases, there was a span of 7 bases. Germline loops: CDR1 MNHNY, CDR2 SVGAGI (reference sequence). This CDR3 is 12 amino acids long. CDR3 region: CASSFAVQPQHF. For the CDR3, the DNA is TGTGCCAGCAGTTTCGCCGTTCAGCCCCAGCATTTT.

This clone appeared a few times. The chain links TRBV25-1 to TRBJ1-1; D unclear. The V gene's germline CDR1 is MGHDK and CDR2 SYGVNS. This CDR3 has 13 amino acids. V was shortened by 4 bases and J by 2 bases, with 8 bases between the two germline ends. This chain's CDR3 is CASSANFNTEAFF. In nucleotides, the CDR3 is TGTGCCAGCAGTGCGAATTTCAACACTGAAGCTTTCTTT.